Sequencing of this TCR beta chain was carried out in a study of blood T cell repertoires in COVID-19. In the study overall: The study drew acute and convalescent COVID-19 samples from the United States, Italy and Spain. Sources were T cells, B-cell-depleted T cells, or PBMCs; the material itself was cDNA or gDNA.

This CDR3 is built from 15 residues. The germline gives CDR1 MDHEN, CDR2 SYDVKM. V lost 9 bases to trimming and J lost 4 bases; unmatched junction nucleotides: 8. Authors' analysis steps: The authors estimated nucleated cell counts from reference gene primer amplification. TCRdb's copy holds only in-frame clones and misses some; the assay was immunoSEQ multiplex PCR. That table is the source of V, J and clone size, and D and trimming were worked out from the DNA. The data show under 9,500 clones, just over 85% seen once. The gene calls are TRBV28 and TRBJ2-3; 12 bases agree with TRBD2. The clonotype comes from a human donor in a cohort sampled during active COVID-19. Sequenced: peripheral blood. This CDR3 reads CARRWTSGKSDTQYF. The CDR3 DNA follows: TGTGCCAGGCGATGGACTAGCGGGAAATCAGATACGCAGTATTTT.